Below, one TCR beta chain is given with its context. Its antigen is not identified. Trimming removed 4 bases from V and 4 bases from J, with 8 bases in between. This CDR3 has 12 amino acids. Looked up from germline, CDR1 is SNHLY and CDR2 is FYNNEI. This sample was included in a study of cytomegalovirus exposure and HLA in healthy donors. Study-wide results and caveats: Later examination showed HLA-associated TCR beta chains had greater clonal expansion than equally common others. No immune exposure information besides CMV serostatus was available.

The PCR was carried out with 60 Vbeta primers and 13 Jbeta primers. Libraries were prepared by immunoSEQ multiplex PCR; TCRdb keeps only in-frame clonotypes and omits some of them. This sample has 140,000 or so clones; more than 70% occur once, and the top ten carry roughly 2%. The source of this sequence is a woman between 35 and 50 years old in good health and CMV-seronegative. Sequenced sample: PBMCs. The chain joins TRBV2 to TRBJ2-7; possibly TRBD2 for D (5 bases). The CDR3 nucleotides are TGTGCCAGCAGTGGGAGGTCGTACGAGCAGTACTTC. It specifies CASSGRSYEQYF.